These 30 T cell receptor beta chains came from one sample sequenced in a study of molecular identifiers for immune sequencing clone quantification. TCRdb processed the PCR reads anew with MiXCR; each CDR3 protein has one entry. The profile shows over 550,000 distinct CDR3 sequences, approximately 24% of them singletons. Sequenced: naive CD8+ T cells from blood, with Jurkat cell RNA spiked in. Indicated subset: FACS-sorted CD8+CD4-CCR7+CD45RA+ naive T cells. The receptors here all came from a human donor in good health. Some libraries in this study had Jurkat cell RNA spiked in.

This clonotype was observed a few times. This chain uses TRBV19 with TRBJ1-5; no reliable D call. The CDR3 loop spans 12 amino acids. V lost 6 bases, J lost 3 bases, and 6 bases lay in between. The germline V gene encodes CDR1 LNHDA and CDR2 SQIVND (reference sequence). CDR3 sequence (DNA): TGTGCCAGTAGAGGATACAATCAGCCCCAGCATTTT. Its translation is CASRGYNQPQHF.

The table lists this clonotype with many counts. The rearrangement links TRBV7-8 to TRBJ2-1, with D perhaps TRBD1 or TRBD2 (5 bases each). Deletions cut 2 bases from V and 0 bases from J, with 8 bases between. The length of the CDR3 is 15 residues. Germline V CDR1 and CDR2: SGHVS, FQNEAQ. The CDR3 protein is CASSLQGRSYNEQFF. The DNA for the CDR3 is TGTGCCAGCAGCTTACAGGGACGCTCCTACAATGAGCAGTTCTTC.

This clonotype was seen a handful of times. J is TRBJ2-7 and V is TRBV6-1, with D maybe TRBD1 (7 bases). The CDR3 runs 15 residues. CDR1 and CDR2 from the germline V gene are MNHNS and SASEGT. V lost 7 bases and J lost 2, with 18 bases in between. The CDR3 loop is CASTEGPGGTYEQYF. The CDR3 nucleotides read TGTGCCAGCACCGAAGGGCCAGGGGGGACCTACGAGCAGTACTTC.

This clonotype has only a few counts. The chain recombines TRBV20-1 with TRBJ2-7, with unresolved D. The germline CDR1 and CDR2 sequences are DFQATT and SNEGSKA (reference sequence). Deletions cut 0 bases from V and 3 bases from J, with 9 bases between. CDR3 length: 13 residues. CDR3 nucleotides: TGCAGTGCTAGAGATTCGGGCTTCTACGAGCAGTACTTC. Translation gives CSARDSGFYEQYF.

This clonotype was seen more than once but under ten times. The chain recombines TRBV27 with TRBJ1-2; D remains ambiguous. The germline gives CDR1 MNHEY, CDR2 SMNVEV (reference sequence). Trimming stripped 11 bases from V and 2 bases from J, with 18 bases between. CDR3 length: 14 residues. The CDR3 DNA reads as TGTGCCGGAGAACCACCTCCCTTCAACTATGGCTACACCTTC. Protein: CAGEPPPFNYGYTF.

The chain carries TRBV7-2 and TRBJ1-1; TRBD1 agrees at 10 bases. The V gene end was trimmed by 5 bases and the J gene end by 9 bases; junction bases not matched to a gene: 6. The germline gives CDR1 SGHTA, CDR2 FQGNSA. The CDR3 has 13 residues. CDR3 sequence (DNA): TGTGCCAGCAGCCCGGGACAGGGGTTACAAGCTTTCTTT. As protein: CASSPGQGLQAFF.

This clonotype turned up a few times. This chain links TRBV6-2 or TRBV6-3 with TRBJ2-7; the match to TRBD2 covers 9 bases. The V and J ends lost 4 bases and 2 bases, in that order; junction bases with no gene match: 6. The CDR3 is 15 residues long. Germline assignment: CDR1 MNHEY and CDR2 SVGEGT. Here the CDR3 reads CASSSFSGGTYEQYF. Here the CDR3 DNA reads TGTGCCAGCAGTTCCTTTAGCGGGGGCACCTACGAGCAGTACTTC.

CDR3 coding DNA: TGCGCCAGCAGCCAAGAATGGATCGGTAGCGGAAGTGATGAGCAGTTCTTC. It codes for CASSQEWIGSGSDEQFF. The V gene is TRBV4-3, the J gene TRBJ2-1; a possible D gene is TRBD2 (6 bases). Trimming left V 0 bases short and J 8 bases short, with 20 bases between. In germline, CDR1 is LGHNA, CDR2 YSLEER. This CDR3 comprises 17 residues.

The chain uses TRBV20-1 and TRBJ1-5; the D is unclear. V was clipped by 1 base and J by 3 bases, with 13 bases between them. Germline values: CDR1 DFQATT, CDR2 SNEGSKA (reference sequence). This CDR3 is 15 amino acids long. The CDR3 sequence: CSARVPNTLNQPQHF. The CDR3 region has the DNA TGCAGTGCTAGAGTACCCAATACCCTCAATCAGCCCCAGCATTTT.

A remark on this clonotype: A much bigger clone sits one base away, suggesting this may be a read error. CDR3 amino acids: CASSLDYRGLYNEQLF. CDR3 in DNA: TGTGCCAGCAGCTTAGACTACAGGGGGCTGTACAATGAGCAGCTCTTC. The rearrangement joins TRBV7-2 to TRBJ2-1; 9 bases are shared with TRBD1. Germline V CDR1 and CDR2: SGHTA, FQGNSA. The CDR3 has 16 residues.

The chain combines TRBV11-2 with TRBJ2-2; TRBD2 matches at 9 bases. The CDR3 extends over 15 amino acids. Trimming took 6 bases from V and 2 from J; bases not matched to a gene: 4. CDR1 and CDR2 from the germline V gene are SGHAT and FQNNGV. The CDR3 is CASRWTSANTGELFF. The CDR3 nucleotides read TGTGCCAGCAGATGGACTAGCGCTAACACCGGGGAGCTGTTTTTT.

This clonotype showed up many times. The gene calls are TRBV6-5 and TRBJ2-3; 15 bases line up with TRBD2. The CDR3 totals 17 residues. Germline V gives CDR1 MNHEY, CDR2 SVGAGI. V trimming: 6 bases; J trimming: 2 bases; junction bases outside the gene matches: 6. CDR3 loop: CASSLGLAGGLTDTQYF. The DNA of the CDR3 is TGTGCCAGCAGCCTTGGACTAGCGGGAGGGCTCACAGATACGCAGTATTTT.

This clonotype was picked up many times. This rearrangement joins TRBV19 to TRBJ1-1; D remains ambiguous. Per the germline V gene, CDR1 is LNHDA and CDR2 is SQIVND (reference sequence). The CDR3 is 14 residues long. V lost 3 bases and J lost 1, with 9 bases in between. CDR3 DNA: TGTGCCAGTAGTATTGGTAGCCGGAACACTGAAGCTTTCTTT. It encodes CASSIGSRNTEAFF.

As regards this clonotype: This may be a read error, as it is one base from a much larger clone. The chain recombines TRBV5-1 with TRBJ2-3; D may match TRBD1 or TRBD2 (5 bases each). Germline assignment: CDR1 SGHRS and CDR2 YFSETQ. The CDR3 runs 16 residues. V was shortened by 7 bases and J by 1 base, with 19 bases between the two germline ends. DNA of the CDR3: TGCGCCAGCCGCCCACGGGGCCTGATCCGCACAGATACGCAGTATTTT. Its protein is CASRPRGLIRTDTQYF.

This clonotype was counted many times. This sequence joins TRBV24-1 and TRBJ2-1; D is uncertain. The CDR3 totals 11 residues. Trimming pared 4 bases from V and 13 bases from J, leaving 10 bases between. Germline V lookup: CDR1 KGHDR, CDR2 SFDVKD. CDR3 in amino acids: CATSDPTNQFF. CDR3 DNA: TGTGCCACCAGTGACCCGACAAATCAGTTCTTC.

The V and J genes are TRBV20-1 and TRBJ2-7, with 7 bases that match TRBD2. This CDR3 region has 15 residues. J was trimmed by 3 bases and V by 0 bases; bases with no gene match: 8. Germline V lookup: CDR1 DFQATT, CDR2 SNEGSKA (reference sequence). The CDR3 DNA sequence: TGCAGTGCTAGAGAGTTCAGCGGGACCGACTACGAGCAGTACTTC. It yields the protein CSAREFSGTDYEQYF.

In its sample, this clonotype was seen many times. The V and J genes are TRBV29-1 and TRBJ2-2; D is unclear. CDR1 is SQVTM and CDR2 is ANQGSEA in the germline V gene. The CDR3 is made up of 12 amino acids. With 5 bases removed from V and 3 bases from J, the gap between germline ends came to 7 bases. CDR3 residues: CSVIQHTGELFF. DNA for the CDR3: TGCAGCGTTATACAGCACACCGGGGAGCTGTTTTTT.

This clonotype was found a few times. The rearrangement links TRBV7-9 to TRBJ2-2, with 12 bases matching TRBD1. The V gene end was trimmed by 3 bases and the J gene end by 6 bases; junction bases not matched to a gene: 8. The CDR3 sequence is 17 residues long. Germline V gives CDR1 SEHNR, CDR2 FQNEAQ (reference sequence). CDR3 protein: CASSFPRDRGRSGELFF. The CDR3 DNA follows: TGTGCCAGCAGCTTCCCCCGGGACAGGGGGCGGTCCGGGGAGCTGTTTTTT.

V and J are TRBV7-2 and TRBJ2-7; no clear D. The CDR3 spans 14 residues. Per the germline V gene, CDR1 is SGHTA and CDR2 is FQGNSA. V dropped 1 base and J dropped 0 bases, with 7 bases sitting between them. This chain's CDR3 is CASSLDYDSYEQYF. The CDR3 DNA is TGTGCCAGCAGCTTAGACTACGACTCCTACGAGCAGTACTTC.

On this clonotype: This could be a read error, since a much larger clone is one nucleotide away. V gene TRBV12-3 or TRBV12-4 combines with J gene TRBJ1-1; 7 nucleotides agree with TRBD1. The CDR3 has 12 amino acids. The DNA of the CDR3 is TGTGCCGGCAGCCCGGACAGGCGACGGTCTTTCTTT. This codes for CAGSPDRRRSFF.

Regarding this clonotype: A junction end diverges from the germline sequence, so it may reflect a read error. The chain links TRBV19 to TRBJ2-7; possible D gene TRBD2, 7 bases. CDR3 length: 12 residues. CDR1 and CDR2 from the germline V gene are LNHDA and SQIVND (reference sequence). CDR3 bases: TGTGCCAGTAGTCTGTGGGGGCGGGAGCCGTCCTTC. This translates into CASSLWGREPSF.

Many counts were recorded for this clonotype. The chain carries TRBV12-3 or TRBV12-4 and TRBJ2-5; 7 bases line up with TRBD2. The CDR3 contains 14 residues. The junction had 12 bases not matched to a gene; V was cut back by 6 bases and J by 8 bases. The CDR3 DNA sequence: TGTGCCAGCAGGGGAGCGTCGGGGGGTGCAACCCAGTACTTC. Its protein product is CASRGASGGATQYF.

This chain links TRBV28 with TRBJ2-1; possible D gene TRBD1, 7 bases. The CDR3 is 17 amino acids. Trimming removed 5 bases at V and 8 bases at J, with 25 bases between. Looked up from germline, CDR1 is MDHEN and CDR2 is SYDVKM. The CDR3 reads CASSPPRRQGGWDEQFF. CDR3 in DNA: TGTGCCAGCAGTCCCCCACGAAGGCAGGGGGGCTGGGATGAGCAGTTCTTC.

In this sample, this clonotype turned up many times. The chain is built from TRBV28 and TRBJ2-3, with a possible D match to TRBD2 (6 bases). From germline, CDR1 is MDHEN and CDR2 SYDVKM. The CDR3 spans 13 residues. V lost 7 bases, J lost 4 bases, and 12 bases lay in between. The CDR3 is CASTGGFADTQYF. The CDR3 coding sequence is TGTGCCAGCACCGGAGGGTTCGCAGATACGCAGTATTTT.

This clonotype turned up a few times. The J gene is TRBJ2-1, the V gene TRBV7-9, with D uncertain. Trimming took 1 base from V and 14 from J, leaving 9 bases between them. CDR3 length: 11 amino acids. CDR1 and CDR2 from the germline V gene are SEHNR and FQNEAQ (reference sequence). CDR3 region: CASSLVEWKFF. The DNA for the CDR3 is TGTGCCAGCAGCTTAGTAGAGTGGAAGTTCTTC.

The rearrangement uses TRBV27 and TRBJ2-1, with a possible D match to TRBD2 (7 bases). The V end lost 5 bases, the J end lost 8 bases, and 22 bases lay between the germline ends. Germline CDR1 is MNHEY and CDR2 is SMNVEV (reference sequence). This CDR3 has 16 amino acids. CDR3 in DNA: TGTGCCAGCAGTCCCCACGGACCGGGGGGCCTGGATGAGCAGTTCTTC. As protein: CASSPHGPGGLDEQFF.

This clonotype was picked up many times. The chain uses TRBV4-3 and TRBJ2-3, with 10 bases matching TRBD2. Germline CDR1 reads LGHNA; CDR2 reads YSLEER. Germline trimming cut 0 bases from V and 4 bases from J; bases unmatched to any gene: 4. The CDR3 has 16 residues. CDR3 sequence reads: CASSQDASGSPDTQYF. The CDR3 region has the DNA TGCGCCAGCAGCCAAGACGCTAGCGGGAGCCCAGATACGCAGTATTTT.

This clonotype was detected ten times or more. V and J are TRBV28 and TRBJ2-3, with 9 nucleotides matching TRBD2. With 8 bases clipped from V and 1 base from J, the junction kept 13 bases outside the gene matches. This CDR3 comprises 17 residues. The germline gives CDR1 MDHEN, CDR2 SYDVKM. Here the CDR3 DNA reads TGTGCCAGCGCTGGGTCTAGCGGGATGGGTGGCACAGATACGCAGTATTTT. It is translated as CASAGSSGMGGTDTQYF.

The chain couples TRBV19 to TRBJ1-2; TRBD1 matches 7 bases. Germline V gene data show CDR1 as LNHDA and CDR2 as SQIVND (reference sequence). The V and J ends lost 5 bases and 6 bases, in that order; junction bases with no gene match: 3. The CDR3 is 12 residues long. The CDR3 DNA follows: TGTGCCAGTAGTGTTGGACAGGATGGCTACACCTTC. This sequence encodes CASSVGQDGYTF.

This clonotype appeared many times. This chain uses TRBV5-1 with TRBJ1-1, with D possibly TRBD1 on 5 matching bases. The V and J ends lost 6 bases and 1 base respectively, with 16 bases between them. Germline CDR1 is SGHRS and CDR2 is YFSETQ. CDR3 length: 15 residues. CDR3 nucleotide sequence: TGCGCCAGCACCCGAACTGGGGGATCGAACACTGAAGCTTTCTTT. Its translation: CASTRTGGSNTEAFF.